The 29 T cell receptor beta chains listed next were all sequenced from one sample in a study of tissue T cells after allogeneic stem cell transplantation (dated by TCRdb to 2022 to 2024). Libraries were constructed by the immunoSEQ multiplex PCR assay. Here the immuneACCESS table is served through TCRdb, limited to in-frame sequences with V and J called. Missing clones are a known gap in these copies; in checked studies unresolved V genes cover under half, and the rest lacks a known reason. The sample table holds 17,000 or so clones, of which under 80% were seen once. The ten largest account for just over 0.9% of the sample. The sequencing input was spleen. The receptors shown here come from a female BALB/c mouse in good health. The MHC haplotype for this mouse line is H2-d.

On this clone: The genes and germline here are from mouse. CDR3 sequence reads: CASQGYNQAPLF. The covered CDR3 bases are TGTGCCAGCCAGGGTTACAACCAGGCTCCGCTT. The chain joins TRBV13-3 to TRBJ1-5; D is perhaps TRBD1 (5 bases). The missing CDR3 end, 1 residue past where the read stops, is filled in from the germline J gene. Trimming cost V 7 bases and J 2 bases, with 7 bases left between them. Germline V gives CDR1 NNHDY, CDR2 SYVADS. This CDR3 is 12 amino acids long.

As for this clone: Genes and germline come from the mouse. The read terminates 1 residue ahead of where the CDR3 ends, so the germline J gene completes it. This chain connects TRBV19 to TRBJ2-2; 9 bases fit TRBD1. V shed 3 bases and J 1 base; nucleotides not matched to a gene: 4. Germline values: CDR1 FNHDT, CDR2 SITEND (reference sequence). The length of the CDR3 is 16 residues. Here the CDR3 reads CASSTGTGKNTGQLYF. The CDR3 bases that were read are TGTGCCAGCAGTACCGGGACAGGGAAAAACACCGGGCAGCTCTAC.

On this clone itself: Here the gene names and germline are mouse. Sequencing ends 1 residue short of the CDR3 end; the germline J gene provides the rest. V and J are TRBV13-1 and TRBJ2-4; no reliable D call. V lost 3 bases and J lost 0, with 8 bases in between. The CDR3 is 14 amino acids. CDR1 is NSHNY and CDR2 is SYGAGN in the germline V gene. The CDR3 here is CASSAATSQNTLYF. The sequenced part of the CDR3 DNA is TGTGCCAGCAGTGCGGCAACTAGTCAAAACACCTTGTAC.

About this clone itself: Genes and germline come from the mouse. The read terminates 1 residue ahead of where the CDR3 ends, so the germline J gene completes it. V gene TRBV14 combines with J gene TRBJ2-3; unclear D gene. V lost 4 bases, J lost 3 bases, and 6 bases lay in between. Looked up from germline, CDR1 is SGHDT and CDR2 is FRDEAV. The length of the CDR3 is 12 residues. The CDR3 sequence: CASSQVAETLYF. The DNA read from the CDR3 is TGTGCCAGCAGTCAGGTGGCAGAAACGCTGTAT.

Details on this clone: Gene names and germline match the mouse. The read terminates 1 residue before the CDR3 end, so the remaining end is supplied by the germline J gene. The identical CDR3 is also encoded by other nucleotide sequences in the sample. The genes are TRBV13-2 and TRBJ2-4; D perhaps matches TRBD2 (6 bases). The length of the CDR3 is 12 residues. CDR1 is NNHNN and CDR2 is SYGAGS in the germline V gene (reference sequence). The V end was cut by 3 bases, the J end by 4 bases, with 6 bases between. CDR3: CASGAGENTLYF. The DNA read from the CDR3 is TGTGCCAGCGGTGCTGGGGAAAACACCTTGTAC.

Note on this clone: The genes and germline here are from mouse. Coverage ceases 1 residue before the CDR3 finishes, and the germline J gene fills in the end. The chain uses TRBV3 and TRBJ1-1; TRBD1 matches at 9 bases. Germline lookup yields CDR1 SNHLY and CDR2 FYNGKV (reference sequence). The CDR3 has 15 amino acids. V was pared by 0 bases and J by 3 bases, with 2 bases of the junction left unmatched. The CDR3 DNA, read in part, is TGTGCCAGCAGCTTAGCGGGACAGGGCGACACAGAAGTCTTC. Its protein product is CASSLAGQGDTEVF. The whole CDR3 reads CASSLAGQGDTEVFF.

Points on this clone: Gene and germline names: mouse. The read ends 1 residue early relative to the CDR3; the germline J gene fills the gap. The V and J genes are TRBV20 and TRBJ2-4; D unresolved. The CDR3 contains 14 residues. Per germline, CDR1 GFQATS and CDR2 STVNSAI. Trimming left V 0 bases short and J 1 base short, with 8 bases between. CDR3 DNA, as far as it was read: TGTGGTGCTAGGGATCAAAGAGGTCAAAACACCTTGTAC. Translated: CGARDQRGQNTLY. The whole CDR3 protein reads CGARDQRGQNTLYF. Full variable domain (outside the CDR3, taken from reference TRBV20 and TRBJ2-4): GALVYQYPRRTICKSGTSMRMECQAVGFQATSVAWYRQSPQKTFELIALSTVNSAIKYEQNFTQEKFPISHPNLSFSSMTVLNAYLEDRGLYLCGARDQRGQNTLYFGAGTRLSVL.

This clone was counted only a few times. Gene names refer to mouse genes. The CDR3 end falls 1 residue outside the read, so it is completed with the germline J gene. The chain uses TRBV29 and TRBJ1-5; maybe TRBD1 (5 bases). V was trimmed by 4 bases and J by 6 bases, leaving 7 bases between them. This CDR3 has 12 amino acids. From germline, CDR1 is MSHET and CDR2 SYDVDS. The CDR3 DNA, read in part, is TGTGCTAGCAGTTCGGGGGTCCAGGCTCCGCTT. Translating gives CASSSGVQAPL. In full, the CDR3 is CASSSGVQAPLF.

On this clone itself: Mouse germline and gene names are used. The CDR3 loop reads CASSEGGDTEVFF. The CDR3 bases that were read are TGTGCCAGCAGTGAGGGGGGCGACACAGAAGTCTTC. This chain joins TRBV13-1 and TRBJ1-1, with a possible D match to TRBD1 (6 bases). The read stops 1 residue short of the end of the CDR3; the missing end is completed from the germline J gene. Germline V gives CDR1 NSHNY, CDR2 SYGAGN. The CDR3 loop spans 13 amino acids. The ends were cut back, 2 bases at V and 3 bases at J, with 8 bases in the middle.

A remark on this clone: These gene names are mouse names. Coverage ceases 1 residue before the CDR3 finishes, and the germline J gene fills in the end. The chain recombines TRBV20 with TRBJ1-4; unclear D gene. This CDR3 is 13 amino acids long. Looked up from germline, CDR1 is GFQATS and CDR2 is STVNSAI. V was pared by 2 bases and J by 2 bases, with 6 bases between. The CDR3: CGARPASNERLFF. The covered CDR3 bases are TGTGGTGCTAGGCCGGCATCCAACGAAAGATTATTT.

As regards this clone: Gene names denote mouse genes. The CDR3 end is not reached by the read, which stops 1 residue before it; the germline J gene fills it in. The chain links TRBV13-2 to TRBJ1-3, with D possibly TRBD1 on 5 matching bases. V lost 0 bases, J lost 0 bases, and 10 bases lay in between. Germline lookup yields CDR1 NNHNN and CDR2 SYGAGS (reference sequence). This CDR3 spans 16 amino acids. CDR3 sequence: CASGDGQHYSGNTLYF. The CDR3 DNA, read in part, is TGTGCCAGCGGTGATGGACAGCATTATTCTGGAAATACGCTCTAT.

Concerning this clone: These gene names are mouse names. The read terminates 1 residue before the CDR3 end, so the remaining end is supplied by the germline J gene. The chain has TRBV15 and TRBJ2-3; D not resolved. CDR3 length equals 13 residues. CDR1 is SGHND and CDR2 is FRSKSL in the germline V gene. The V end lost 3 bases, the J end lost 0 bases, and 4 bases lay between the germline ends. This CDR3 reads CASSFHSAETLYF. Partial CDR3 DNA: TGTGCCAGCAGTTTTCATAGTGCAGAAACGCTGTAT.

Turning to this clone: Gene names refer to mouse genes. Read coverage stops 1 residue before the CDR3 terminus; the germline J gene supplies the remainder. The rearrangement uses TRBV1 and TRBJ2-2; maybe TRBD1 (6 bases). Trimming left V 4 bases short and J 1 base short, with 10 bases between. CDR1 NSQYPW and CDR2 LRSPGD come from the germline V gene (reference sequence). This CDR3 has 15 amino acids. This CDR3 reads CTCSGGQKNTGQLYF. Incomplete CDR3 DNA: TGCACCTGCAGTGGAGGACAGAAAAACACCGGGCAGCTCTAC.

About this clone: The gene names here belong to mouse. Sequencing ends 1 residue short of the CDR3 end; the germline J gene provides the rest. The J gene is TRBJ1-1, the V gene TRBV13-1, with TRBD1 matching over 10 bases. CDR3 length: 15 residues. V shed 0 bases, J shed 2 bases, and the junction held 1 base outside the gene matches. Germline-derived CDR1 and CDR2 are NSHNY and SYGAGN. The CDR3 DNA, read in part, is TGTGCCAGCAGTGATGGGGACAGGGGCAACACAGAAGTCTTC. Its protein product is CASSDGDRGNTEVF. Given in full, the CDR3 is CASSDGDRGNTEVFF.

This clone appeared a few times. Each gene name is a mouse one. The read ends 1 residue before the CDR3 terminus; that terminus is restored from the germline J gene. V is TRBV19 and J is TRBJ2-7, with 10 bases that match TRBD2. With V trimmed by 5 bases and J by 5 bases, 4 bases remained unmatched. This CDR3 is built from 13 residues. Per germline, CDR1 FNHDT and CDR2 SITEND (reference sequence). CDR3 sequence reads: CASSPDWGDEQYF. The sequenced CDR3 bases are TGTGCCAGCAGCCCCGACTGGGGGGATGAACAGTAC.

This clone turned up a few times. Each gene name is a mouse one. The sequence runs out 1 residue before the end of the CDR3; the remainder is reconstructed from the germline J gene. The J gene is TRBJ2-1, the V gene TRBV20, with unresolved D. V lost 1 base and J 6 bases, leaving 10 bases between the germline ends. The CDR3 is 13 residues long. From germline, CDR1 is GFQATS and CDR2 STVNSAI. CDR3 DNA, as far as it was read: TGTGGTGCTAGGGGGGGTGCCGGTGCTGAGCAGTTC. Translated: CGARGGAGAEQF. The whole CDR3 protein is CGARGGAGAEQFF.

The table lists this clone with a few counts. The gene names given are mouse names. CDR3 DNA (partial): TGCACCTGCAGTGGCGGACTGGGGGGGCCCTCCTATGAACAGTAC. Its protein product is CTCSGGLGGPSYEQY. The entire CDR3 protein reads CTCSGGLGGPSYEQYF. This chain links TRBV1 with TRBJ2-7, with 13 bases fitting TRBD2. The CDR3 goes on 1 residue after the read ends, and that part is filled in from the germline J gene. The J segment lost 0 bases and the V segment lost 4 bases, leaving 3 bases of the junction unmatched. Germline assignment: CDR1 NSQYPW and CDR2 LRSPGD (reference sequence). The CDR3 length is 16 residues.

Turning to this clone: All gene names here are mouse names. Read sequence stops 1 residue before the CDR3 end, and the germline J gene provides the missing end. V and J are TRBV31 and TRBJ1-4; tentative D call: TRBD1 (6 bases). CDR1 and CDR2 from the germline V gene are GKSSPN and SITVG. V was shortened by 2 bases and J by 0 bases, with 13 bases between the two germline ends. The CDR3 has 16 amino acids. This CDR3 is CAWSASGTISNERLFF. The part of the CDR3 DNA that was read is TGTGCCTGGAGTGCATCCGGGACAATTTCCAACGAAAGATTATTT.

To note about this clone: Gene names are the mouse ones. The read stops 1 residue short of the end of the CDR3; the missing end is completed from the germline J gene. The chain couples TRBV1 to TRBJ1-2, with D unclear. Germline assignment: CDR1 NSQYPW and CDR2 LRSPGD (reference sequence). The CDR3 loop spans 14 amino acids. V dropped 0 bases and J dropped 2 bases, with 7 bases sitting between them. The sequenced part of the CDR3 DNA is TGCACCTGCAGTGCAGATGCGGGGAACTCCGACTACACC. This sequence encodes CTCSADAGNSDYT. In full, the CDR3 reads CTCSADAGNSDYTF.

This clone has just one count. Gene names refer to mouse genes. The read terminates 1 residue ahead of where the CDR3 ends, so the germline J gene completes it. J is TRBJ1-2 and V is TRBV13-2; D gene ambiguous. Germline CDR1 NNHNN, CDR2 SYGAGS (reference sequence). The CDR3 length is 13 residues. Trimming stripped 2 bases from V and 4 bases from J, with 9 bases between. The CDR3 loop reads CASGEAPGSDYTF. The DNA read from the CDR3 is TGTGCCAGCGGTGAAGCGCCGGGCTCCGACTACACC.

Of note for this clone: Mouse gene names apply. The read terminates 1 residue before the CDR3 end, so the remaining end is supplied by the germline J gene. The rearrangement joins TRBV13-1 to TRBJ2-4, with TRBD2 matching over 9 bases. The CDR3 extends over 14 amino acids. In germline, CDR1 is NSHNY, CDR2 SYGAGN. Trimming at V came to 5 bases and at J to 0 bases, leaving 1 base not matched to a gene. CDR3 sequence: CASRDWGSQNTLYF. CDR3 DNA, as far as it was read: TGTGCCAGCAGGGACTGGGGTAGTCAAAACACCTTGTAC.

About this clone itself: Mouse germline and gene names are used. The read finishes 1 residue shy of the CDR3 end, and the germline J gene is used to complete it. The chain links TRBV5 to TRBJ2-7; TRBD2 matches at 12 bases. This CDR3 spans 15 amino acids. In germline, CDR1 is LGHNA, CDR2 YNLKQL (reference sequence). J lost 2 bases, V lost 4 bases, and 3 bases had no gene match. This chain's CDR3 is CASSPRLGGPYEQYF. The CDR3 bases that were read are TGTGCCAGCAGCCCCCGACTGGGGGGGCCCTATGAACAGTAC.

A word on this clone: The genes and germline here are from mouse. From the germline J gene comes the end of the CDR3, since the read stops 1 residue before it. The chain combines TRBV13-1 with TRBJ1-4; weak D call: TRBD1 (6 bases). Germline V gene lookup returns CDR1 NSHNY and CDR2 SYGAGN. The CDR3 covers 14 residues. With 2 bases removed from V and 4 bases from J, the gap between germline ends came to 9 bases. The CDR3 sequence: CASSEGTLNERLFF. The part of the CDR3 DNA that was read is TGTGCCAGCAGTGAGGGGACACTCAACGAAAGATTATTT.

A note on this clone: All gene names here are mouse names. Coverage ceases 1 residue before the CDR3 finishes, and the germline J gene fills in the end. The rearrangement uses TRBV19 and TRBJ2-5, with D uncertain. Trimming left V 4 bases short and J 2 bases short, with 14 bases between. This CDR3 comprises 15 residues. CDR1 is FNHDT, CDR2 SITEND, per germline (reference sequence). CDR3 sequence reads: CASSPLAGSQDTQYF. The CDR3 bases that were read are TGTGCCAGCAGTCCCCTAGCGGGGTCCCAAGACACCCAGTAC.

To note about this clone: The genes are named according to mouse. Read coverage stops 1 residue before the CDR3 terminus; the germline J gene supplies the remainder. This rearrangement joins TRBV31 to TRBJ2-2; 10 bases are a match to TRBD2. Looked up from germline, CDR1 is GKSSPN and CDR2 is SITVG. V lost 2 bases and J lost 5; bases outside the gene matches: 2. This CDR3 has 14 amino acids. The CDR3 here is CAWSTGLGTGQLYF. Partial CDR3 DNA: TGTGCCTGGAGTACGGGACTGGGGACCGGGCAGCTCTAC.

The sample holds a few counts of this clone. Any gene name here is a mouse gene name. The read comes to an end 1 residue before the CDR3 does, leaving the germline J gene to fill in the end. The rearrangement joins TRBV2 to TRBJ1-3; the D gene is possibly TRBD1 (5 bases). Between the trimmed V and J ends, which lost 0 bases and 3 bases, there was a span of 6 bases. This CDR3 is built from 14 residues. In germline, CDR1 is LGHNA, CDR2 YSYQKL. The DNA read from the CDR3 is TGTGCCAGCAGCCAAGACAGGGTTGGAAATACGCTCTAT. It is translated as CASSQDRVGNTLY. The CDR3 in its entirety is CASSQDRVGNTLYF.

This clone was recorded a few times. The gene names given are mouse names. The read is 1 residue too short to cover the CDR3 end, so that end is filled in from the germline J gene. The V and J genes are TRBV4 and TRBJ1-3, with D perhaps TRBD1 (5 bases). From germline, CDR1 is LGHDT and CDR2 YNNKQL (reference sequence). This CDR3 contains 15 residues. V gave up 5 bases and J gave up 0 bases, with 11 bases separating them. The CDR3 bases that were read are TGTGCCAGCAGCCCCAGGGTGAATTCTGGAAATACGCTCTAT. Translating gives CASSPRVNSGNTLY. In full, the CDR3 reads CASSPRVNSGNTLYF. The full variable domain, rest sourced from reference TRBV4 and TRBJ1-3, is ETAVFQTPNYHVTQVGNEVSFNCKQTLGHDTMYWYKQDSKKLLKIMFSYNNKQLIVNETVPRRFSPQSSDKAHLNLRIKSVEPEDSAVYLCASSPRVNSGNTLYFGEGSRLIVV.

The count of this clone is one. Genes and germline come from the mouse. Read coverage stops 1 residue before the CDR3 terminus; the germline J gene supplies the remainder. This chain uses TRBV13-1 with TRBJ2-3, with TRBD2 identical over 10 bases. The length of the CDR3 is 15 residues. The V and J ends lost 4 bases and 0 bases, in that order; junction bases with no gene match: 2. Germline CDR1 reads NSHNY; CDR2 reads SYGAGN. Partial CDR3 DNA: TGTGCCAGCAGTCGGACTGGGGGTAGTGCAGAAACGCTGTAT. This gives the protein CASSRTGGSAETLY. The full CDR3 reads CASSRTGGSAETLYF.

A word on this clone: Genes here carry mouse names. The CDR3 end falls 1 residue outside the read, so it is completed with the germline J gene. This chain joins TRBV15 and TRBJ2-7; 8 bases line up with TRBD2. There are 14 residues in the CDR3. The J segment lost 0 bases and the V segment lost 2 bases, leaving 0 bases of the junction unmatched. Per germline, CDR1 SGHND and CDR2 FRSKSL. Partial CDR3 DNA: TGTGCCAGCAGTTTACTGGGGGGCTCCTATGAACAGTAC. It specifies CASSLLGGSYEQY. The full CDR3 reads CASSLLGGSYEQYF.